This note documents a single T cell receptor (beta chain) sequence. V lost 6 bases to trimming and J lost 2 bases, with 17 bases between them. This CDR3 has 17 residues. Germline CDR1 reads KGHSH; CDR2 reads LQKENI. This specimen belongs to a study of blood T cell repertoires in COVID-19. At the level of the study: Whether acute or convalescent, the COVID-19 samples came from the United States, Italy and Spain. PBMCs, B-cell-depleted T cells, or T cells provided the cDNA or gDNA that made up the material.

Original data processing: The authors estimated nucleated cell counts from reference gene primer amplification. The table came from immunoSEQ multiplex PCR; TCRdb's copy has only in-frame clones and leaves some out. The V and J calls and the clone size are those of that table, but D and trimming were determined from the DNA. The sample carries over 120,000 clones, 84% recorded once. This chain joins TRBV18 and TRBJ2-6; D gene ambiguous. Sequencing was performed on peripheral blood. This clonotype was sampled from a human donor in a cohort sampled during active COVID-19. CDR3 nucleotides: TGTGCCAGCTCTGGGCCCTGGGCCCCCACTGGGGCCAACGTCCTGACTTTC. It is translated as CASSGPWAPTGANVLTF. Filled out from reference TRBV18 and TRBJ2-6, the complete variable domain reads NAGVMQNPRHLVRRRGQEARLRCSPMKGHSHVYWYRQLPEEGLKFMVYLQKENIIDESGMPKERFSAEFPKEGPSILRIQQVVRGDSAAYFCASSGPWAPTGANVLTFGAGSRLTVL.